The 24 T cell receptor beta chains reported below all come from one sample, sequenced in a study of T cell repertoires in cytomegalovirus infection. TCRdb processed the reads anew with MiXCR; each CDR3 protein has one entry. The sample contains 95,000 to 120,000 distinct CDR3 sequences, over 30% of which appear only once. Antigen specificity for these receptors is unknown. The source was CD8+ T cells from cultured PBMCs, collected from culture after CMV antigen stimulation. The receptors originated from a human donor in good health (CMV status not recorded). Some clones in this sample may be carry-over from other donors' samples.

This clonotype was seen ten or more times. The rearrangement links TRBV6-5 to TRBJ2-5, with D unclear. V shed 3 bases and J shed 7 bases, with 6 bases lying between them. This CDR3 spans 11 amino acids. Looked up from germline, CDR1 is MNHEY and CDR2 is SVGAGI. CDR3 sequence: CASSYGRTQYF. CDR3 nucleotides: TGTGCCAGCAGTTATGGCCGGACCCAGTACTTC.

V is TRBV7-9 and J is TRBJ1-5; D is uncertain. Trimming shortened V by 6 bases and J by 4 bases, and 13 bases separated the two germline ends. The CDR3 loop spans 14 amino acids. Germline values: CDR1 SEHNR, CDR2 FQNEAQ (reference sequence). The CDR3 here is CASSWTEDNQPQHF. The DNA of the CDR3 is TGTGCCAGCAGTTGGACGGAAGATAATCAGCCCCAGCATTTT.

The table lists this clonotype with a few counts. The chain carries TRBV5-1 and TRBJ1-1; 9 bases are a match to TRBD1. The CDR3 totals 12 residues. The V segment lost 3 bases and the J segment 9 bases; nucleotides outside the gene matches: 3. In germline, CDR1 is SGHRS, CDR2 YFSETQ. The DNA for the CDR3 is TGCGCCAGCAGCTACGGACAGGGGAAAGCTTTCTTT. Encoded protein: CASSYGQGKAFF.

The rearrangement links TRBV27 to TRBJ2-1; D may be TRBD2 (6 bases). The CDR3 length is 15 residues. Germline values: CDR1 MNHEY, CDR2 SMNVEV (reference sequence). V was clipped by 3 bases and J by 7 bases, with 16 bases between them. The CDR3 DNA is TGTGCCAGCAGTTTTGGGCGGGGTGCCATAAATGAGCAGTTCTTC. Its translation is CASSFGRGAINEQFF.

The chain is built from TRBV10-3 and TRBJ1-5; unclear D gene. Germline V gives CDR1 ENHRY, CDR2 SYGVKD. The CDR3 is made up of 15 amino acids. The V and J ends lost 1 base and 0 bases respectively, with 7 bases between them. In nucleotides, the CDR3 is TGTGCCATCAGTGAGTTCCGGAATAGCAATCAGCCCCAGCATTTT. Encoded protein: CAISEFRNSNQPQHF.

As DNA, the CDR3 is TGTGCCAGCAGTGAAAAGAGGGTGGGGACTAGCGGGGACAATGAGCAGTTCTTC. Amino acid sequence: CASSEKRVGTSGDNEQFF. This chain uses TRBV2 with TRBJ2-1; 13 positions match TRBD2. Trimming cost V 2 bases and J 5 bases; bases outside gene matches: 9. Germline values: CDR1 SNHLY, CDR2 FYNNEI. The CDR3 is 18 residues long. Together with reference TRBV2 and TRBJ2-1, the CDR3 gives the full variable domain: EPEVTQTPSHQVTQMGQEVILRCVPISNHLYFYWYRQILGQKVEFLVSFYNNEISEKSEIFDDQFSVERPDGSNFTLKIRSTKLEDSAMYFCASSEKRVGTSGDNEQFFGPGTRLTVL.

V usage is TRBV5-1 and J usage is TRBJ2-3, with D possibly being TRBD2 (5 bases). CDR1 is SGHRS and CDR2 is YFSETQ in the germline V gene. Trimming shortened V by 4 bases and J by 5 bases, and 11 bases separated the two germline ends. This CDR3 has 13 residues. The CDR3 region has the DNA TGCGCCAGCAGCCCAACAGCGGAAGATACGCAGTATTTT. As protein: CASSPTAEDTQYF.

The chain employs TRBV20-1 and TRBJ2-7; 12 nucleotides agree with TRBD2. Germline CDR1 DFQATT, CDR2 SNEGSKA (reference sequence). This CDR3 comprises 15 residues. V was pared by 4 bases and J by 3 bases, with 7 bases of the junction left unmatched. In nucleotides, the CDR3 is TGCAGTGCTACCACAAGACTAGCGGGGGACTACGAGCAGTACTTC. Its translation is CSATTRLAGDYEQYF.

The genes are TRBV20-1 and TRBJ2-5, with D perhaps TRBD1 (6 bases). Trimming took off 3 bases at V and 3 bases at J, with 14 bases between the two ends. Germline CDR1 and CDR2: DFQATT and SNEGSKA (reference sequence). The CDR3 has 14 amino acids. The CDR3: CSASHRATEETQYF. DNA for the CDR3: TGCAGTGCTAGTCACAGGGCAACTGAAGAGACCCAGTACTTC.

The table lists this clonotype with a few counts. J is TRBJ1-4 and V is TRBV2, with 9 bases fitting TRBD1. The junction had 7 bases not matched to a gene; V was cut back by 7 bases and J by 7 bases. Looked up from germline, CDR1 is SNHLY and CDR2 is FYNNEI. The CDR3 totals 14 residues. CDR3 protein: CASNKGTGLEKLFF. The CDR3 bases are TGTGCCAGCAATAAGGGGACAGGGCTTGAAAAACTGTTTTTT.

This clonotype was recorded many times. The genes are TRBV7-8 and TRBJ1-4, with D possibly matching TRBD1 (5 bases). The CDR3 runs to 14 residues. Trimming left V 4 bases short and J 8 bases short, with 14 bases between. Germline CDR1 SGHVS, CDR2 FQNEAQ. CDR3 nucleotide sequence: TGTGCCAGCAGCTCCTGGGGCCTGGAAGAAAAACTGTTTTTT. Protein: CASSSWGLEEKLFF.

The chain recombines TRBV6-6 with TRBJ1-6; perhaps TRBD1 as D (6 bases). Trimming shortened V by 7 bases and J by 8 bases, and 15 bases separated the two germline ends. This CDR3 region has 14 residues. Germline V gene sequence: CDR1 MNHNY, CDR2 SVGAGI (reference sequence). The CDR3 protein is CASTGGTRYSPLHF. The CDR3 DNA follows: TGTGCCAGCACCGGCGGGACACGCTATTCACCCCTCCACTTT.

The chain employs TRBV11-1 and TRBJ2-1; D possibly corresponds to TRBD1 (6 bases). The CDR3 runs to 17 residues. Per germline, CDR1 SGHAT and CDR2 FQDESV (reference sequence). The V gene lost 3 bases and the J gene lost 8 bases, with 23 bases spanning the gap. CDR3 sequence reads: CASSFPLQGKGFYEQFF. CDR3 nucleotides: TGTGCCAGCAGCTTCCCCCTACAGGGAAAGGGGTTCTATGAGCAGTTCTTC.

V is TRBV6-6 and J is TRBJ2-7, with D uncertain. The CDR3 totals 13 residues. Germline CDR1 MNHNY, CDR2 SVGAGI (reference sequence). V dropped 2 bases and J dropped 7 bases, with 12 bases sitting between them. As DNA, the CDR3 is TGTGCCAGCAGTTACAAACAGCTAGGGGAGCAGTACTTC. Protein product: CASSYKQLGEQYF.

The genes are TRBV5-1 and TRBJ2-7; a possible D gene is TRBD2 (5 bases). V lost 4 bases, J lost 6 bases, and 26 bases lay in between. The CDR3 length is 17 residues. Germline V gene sequence: CDR1 SGHRS, CDR2 YFSETQ. This CDR3 is CASSPSGVSSPLFEQYF. The CDR3, as DNA: TGCGCCAGCAGCCCATCCGGGGTCAGTAGTCCCCTCTTCGAGCAGTACTTC. Together with reference TRBV5-1 and TRBJ2-7, the CDR3 gives the full variable domain: KAGVTQTPRYLIKTRGQQVTLSCSPISGHRSVSWYQQTPGQGLQFLFEYFSETQRNKGNFPGRFSGRQFSNSRSEMNVSTLELGDSALYLCASSPSGVSSPLFEQYFGPGTRLTVT.

This clonotype was seen a few times. The CDR3 sequence: CASSEESGGYNEQFF. The CDR3 nucleotides read TGTGCCAGCAGTGAAGAGAGCGGGGGCTACAATGAGCAGTTCTTC. The V gene is TRBV6-1, the J gene TRBJ2-1; 8 positions match TRBD2. J gave up 3 bases and V 1 base, and 2 bases lay outside the gene matches. The CDR3 totals 15 residues. CDR1 MNHNS and CDR2 SASEGT come from the germline V gene.

This clonotype came up a few times. The chain combines TRBV24-1 with TRBJ2-5; tentative D call: TRBD1 (6 bases). The CDR3 extends over 15 amino acids. The V and J ends lost 9 bases and 1 base respectively, with 17 bases between them. The germline gives CDR1 KGHDR, CDR2 SFDVKD. The CDR3 spells CATSGLRQVQETQYF. The CDR3 DNA sequence: TGTGCCACCTCTGGCCTCCGACAGGTCCAAGAGACCCAGTACTTC.

The gene calls are TRBV11-2 and TRBJ2-5; D call uncertain. The CDR3 is 14 amino acids. Germline loops: CDR1 SGHAT, CDR2 FQNNGV. Trimming stripped 2 bases from V and 2 bases from J, with 9 bases between. CDR3 protein: CASSLYEGQETQYF. DNA of the CDR3: TGTGCCAGCAGCTTATATGAAGGGCAAGAGACCCAGTACTTC.

This chain uses TRBV7-2 with TRBJ2-5; a weak D match, TRBD1 (6 bases). Germline CDR1 reads SGHTA; CDR2 reads FQGNSA. This CDR3 region has 18 residues. V gave up 2 bases and J gave up 4 bases, with 23 bases separating them. DNA of the CDR3: TGTGCCAGCAGCTTAAACAGGGAATGGGTTGTGTCGACAGAGACCCAGTACTTC. Translated, it gives CASSLNREWVVSTETQYF.

The chain joins TRBV3-1 to TRBJ2-1; 8 bases fit TRBD2. V trimming: 4 bases; J trimming: 4 bases; junction bases outside the gene matches: 6. Germline V gene data show CDR1 as LGHDT and CDR2 as YNNKEL (reference sequence). This CDR3 region has 15 residues. The CDR3 coding sequence is TGTGCCAGCAGCCTTGGACTAGCTCTGTACAATGAGCAGTTCTTC. This codes for CASSLGLALYNEQFF.

This clonotype was detected only a few times. The chain couples TRBV7-2 to TRBJ2-3; D ambiguous. Germline CDR1 and CDR2: SGHTA and FQGNSA. V gave up 0 bases and J gave up 4 bases, with 14 bases separating them. The CDR3 is made up of 16 amino acids. CDR3 sequence (DNA): TGTGCCAGCAGCTTAGCGGTCTCCTCTTATGCAGATACGCAGTATTTT. The encoded protein is CASSLAVSSYADTQYF. The full variable domain, its missing parts supplied by reference TRBV7-2 and TRBJ2-3, is GAGVSQSPSNKVTEKGKDVELRCDPISGHTALYWYRQSLGQGLEFLIYFQGNSAPDKSGLPSDRFSAERTGGSVSTLTIQRTQQEDSAVYLCASSLAVSSYADTQYFGPGTRLTVL.

This clonotype was seen more than once but under ten times. The rearrangement uses TRBV6-1 and TRBJ1-3; D is uncertain. The CDR3 has 14 residues. V was clipped by 6 bases and J by 0 bases, with 9 bases between them. CDR1 is MNHNS and CDR2 is SASEGT in the germline V gene. DNA of the CDR3: TGTGCCAGCAGAGACCCCTTCTCTGGAAACACCATATATTTT. This sequence encodes CASRDPFSGNTIYF.

This clonotype was recorded many times. This chain connects TRBV4-2 to TRBJ2-7; the match to TRBD1 covers 8 bases. After removal of 0 bases from V and 2 bases from J, the junction contained 3 bases not matched to a gene. The CDR3 consists of 15 residues. CDR1 and CDR2 from the germline V gene are LGHNA and YNFKEQ. DNA for the CDR3: TGTGCCAGCAGCCAAGAGAACAGGGGGGCCTACGAGCAGTACTTC. Its translation: CASSQENRGAYEQYF.

The chain is built from TRBV12-3 or TRBV12-4 and TRBJ1-5; 7 nucleotides align to TRBD1. CDR3 length: 16 amino acids. With V trimmed by 4 bases and J by 2 bases, 8 bases remained unmatched. The CDR3 protein is CASSSGTVEGNQPQHF. The CDR3 nucleotides read TGTGCCAGCAGTTCCGGGACAGTGGAGGGCAATCAGCCCCAGCATTTT.